This passage covers 9 T cell receptor beta chains from one sample sequenced in a study of blood T cell repertoires in COVID-19. The method was immunoSEQ multiplex PCR; TCRdb's version includes in-frame clones alone and lacks a portion of them. The sample has over 250,000 clones, around 86% seen once; the top ten hold about 1.4%. The sample was peripheral blood. The source is a woman in her thirties or forties who had recovered from COVID-19.

V usage is TRBV7-9 and J usage is TRBJ1-2, with 8 bases matching TRBD1. The V gene's germline CDR1 is SEHNR and CDR2 FQNEAQ (reference sequence). Trimming removed 7 bases from V and 7 bases from J; junction bases left unmatched: 14. The CDR3 is made up of 15 amino acids. This CDR3 reads CASTPEAGGFSGYTF. The CDR3 coding sequence is TGTGCCAGCACCCCAGAGGCAGGGGGCTTTAGTGGCTACACCTTC. The full variable domain, with the rest looked up from reference TRBV7-9 and TRBJ1-2, is DTGVSQNPRHKITKRGQNVTFRCDPISEHNRLYWYRQTLGQGPEFLTYFQNEAQLEKSRLLSDRFSAERPKGSFSTLEIQRTEQGDSAMYLCASTPEAGGFSGYTFGSGTRLTVV.

The V call is TRBV3-1 (or the pseudogene TRBV3-2), the J call TRBJ1-5; tentatively, D is TRBD1 (5 bases). V lost 1 base and J lost 7, with 14 bases in between. This CDR3 has 15 residues. Germline values: CDR1 LGHDT, CDR2 YNNKEL (reference sequence). The CDR3 protein is CASSQVWGDGQPQHF. The CDR3 DNA sequence: TGTGCCAGCAGCCAAGTTTGGGGCGACGGGCAGCCCCAGCATTTT.

The chain has TRBV4-1 and TRBJ1-4; tentative D call: TRBD1 (5 bases). Trimming removed 3 bases from V and 10 bases from J, with 27 bases in between. The CDR3 is 18 residues long. The germline V gene has CDR1 MGHRA and CDR2 YSYEKL. This chain's CDR3 is CASSQGGAVSQFSRKLFF. The CDR3, as DNA: TGCGCCAGCAGCCAGGGCGGGGCGGTTTCGCAGTTCAGCCGAAAACTGTTTTTT.

The genes are TRBV5-1 and TRBJ2-7; a weak D match, TRBD1 (6 bases). The germline CDR1 and CDR2 sequences are SGHRS and YFSETQ. The V end lost 3 bases, the J end lost 0 bases, and 10 bases lay between the germline ends. CDR3 length: 14 amino acids. Here the CDR3 DNA reads TGCGCCAGCAGCTGGGACACCAACTCCTACGAGCAGTACTTC. As protein: CASSWDTNSYEQYF.

J is TRBJ2-3 and V is TRBV25-1; 8 bases are shared with TRBD2. This CDR3 contains 15 residues. The ends lost 1 base at V and 5 bases at J; junction bases unmatched: 5. The germline CDR1 and CDR2 sequences are MGHDK and SYGVNS. The CDR3, as DNA: TGTGCCAGCAGTGAATGGGCGGGGGGCATAGATACGCAGTATTTT. Translation gives CASSEWAGGIDTQYF. The complete variable domain, with remaining parts taken from reference TRBV25-1 and TRBJ2-3, reads EADIYQTPRYLVIGTGKKITLECSQTMGHDKMYWYQQDPGMELHLIHYSYGVNSTEKGDLSSESTVSRIRTEHFPLTLESARPSHTSQYLCASSEWAGGIDTQYFGPGTRLTVL.

The V call is TRBV7-9, the J call TRBJ1-2, with 7 positions matching TRBD1. The CDR3 has 19 amino acids. Germline values: CDR1 SEHNR, CDR2 FQNEAQ (reference sequence). After removal of 5 bases from V and 4 bases from J, the junction contained 22 bases not matched to a gene. The CDR3 sequence is CASSQTDRAQGVVGYGYTF. The DNA of the CDR3 is TGTGCCAGCAGCCAGACCGACAGAGCCCAGGGGGTGGTGGGCTATGGCTACACCTTC. Full variable domain (missing parts from reference TRBV7-9 and TRBJ1-2): DTGVSQNPRHKITKRGQNVTFRCDPISEHNRLYWYRQTLGQGPEFLTYFQNEAQLEKSRLLSDRFSAERPKGSFSTLEIQRTEQGDSAMYLCASSQTDRAQGVVGYGYTFGSGTRLTVV.

The J gene is TRBJ2-1, the V gene TRBV3-1 (or the pseudogene TRBV3-2); the D is unclear. CDR3 length: 16 residues. Trimming shortened V by 0 bases and J by 4 bases, and 13 bases separated the two germline ends. Germline V gene data show CDR1 as LGHDT and CDR2 as YNNKEL (reference sequence). The CDR3, as DNA: TGTGCCAGCAGCCAAGAATGGGCTGGAATTTACAATGAGCAGTTCTTC. It translates to CASSQEWAGIYNEQFF.

V usage is TRBV6-5 and J usage is TRBJ1-1; 8 nucleotides agree with TRBD1. This CDR3 is built from 16 residues. Germline CDR1 MNHEY, CDR2 SVGAGI. The V and J ends lost 3 bases and 1 base, in that order; junction bases with no gene match: 7. CDR3 amino acids: CASSYGRGPQNTEAFF. In DNA form, the CDR3 reads TGTGCCAGCAGTTATGGCAGGGGGCCGCAGAACACTGAAGCTTTCTTT.

This clone was seen just once. The chain is built from TRBV19 and TRBJ1-2; D possibly corresponds to TRBD1 (6 bases). V dropped 8 bases and J dropped 0 bases, with 16 bases sitting between them. Per germline, CDR1 LNHDA and CDR2 SQIVND (reference sequence). CDR3 length: 15 amino acids. The CDR3 is CASQHRAQANYGYTF. The CDR3 DNA reads TGTGCCAGTCAGCACAGGGCCCAAGCTAACTATGGCTACACCTTC.